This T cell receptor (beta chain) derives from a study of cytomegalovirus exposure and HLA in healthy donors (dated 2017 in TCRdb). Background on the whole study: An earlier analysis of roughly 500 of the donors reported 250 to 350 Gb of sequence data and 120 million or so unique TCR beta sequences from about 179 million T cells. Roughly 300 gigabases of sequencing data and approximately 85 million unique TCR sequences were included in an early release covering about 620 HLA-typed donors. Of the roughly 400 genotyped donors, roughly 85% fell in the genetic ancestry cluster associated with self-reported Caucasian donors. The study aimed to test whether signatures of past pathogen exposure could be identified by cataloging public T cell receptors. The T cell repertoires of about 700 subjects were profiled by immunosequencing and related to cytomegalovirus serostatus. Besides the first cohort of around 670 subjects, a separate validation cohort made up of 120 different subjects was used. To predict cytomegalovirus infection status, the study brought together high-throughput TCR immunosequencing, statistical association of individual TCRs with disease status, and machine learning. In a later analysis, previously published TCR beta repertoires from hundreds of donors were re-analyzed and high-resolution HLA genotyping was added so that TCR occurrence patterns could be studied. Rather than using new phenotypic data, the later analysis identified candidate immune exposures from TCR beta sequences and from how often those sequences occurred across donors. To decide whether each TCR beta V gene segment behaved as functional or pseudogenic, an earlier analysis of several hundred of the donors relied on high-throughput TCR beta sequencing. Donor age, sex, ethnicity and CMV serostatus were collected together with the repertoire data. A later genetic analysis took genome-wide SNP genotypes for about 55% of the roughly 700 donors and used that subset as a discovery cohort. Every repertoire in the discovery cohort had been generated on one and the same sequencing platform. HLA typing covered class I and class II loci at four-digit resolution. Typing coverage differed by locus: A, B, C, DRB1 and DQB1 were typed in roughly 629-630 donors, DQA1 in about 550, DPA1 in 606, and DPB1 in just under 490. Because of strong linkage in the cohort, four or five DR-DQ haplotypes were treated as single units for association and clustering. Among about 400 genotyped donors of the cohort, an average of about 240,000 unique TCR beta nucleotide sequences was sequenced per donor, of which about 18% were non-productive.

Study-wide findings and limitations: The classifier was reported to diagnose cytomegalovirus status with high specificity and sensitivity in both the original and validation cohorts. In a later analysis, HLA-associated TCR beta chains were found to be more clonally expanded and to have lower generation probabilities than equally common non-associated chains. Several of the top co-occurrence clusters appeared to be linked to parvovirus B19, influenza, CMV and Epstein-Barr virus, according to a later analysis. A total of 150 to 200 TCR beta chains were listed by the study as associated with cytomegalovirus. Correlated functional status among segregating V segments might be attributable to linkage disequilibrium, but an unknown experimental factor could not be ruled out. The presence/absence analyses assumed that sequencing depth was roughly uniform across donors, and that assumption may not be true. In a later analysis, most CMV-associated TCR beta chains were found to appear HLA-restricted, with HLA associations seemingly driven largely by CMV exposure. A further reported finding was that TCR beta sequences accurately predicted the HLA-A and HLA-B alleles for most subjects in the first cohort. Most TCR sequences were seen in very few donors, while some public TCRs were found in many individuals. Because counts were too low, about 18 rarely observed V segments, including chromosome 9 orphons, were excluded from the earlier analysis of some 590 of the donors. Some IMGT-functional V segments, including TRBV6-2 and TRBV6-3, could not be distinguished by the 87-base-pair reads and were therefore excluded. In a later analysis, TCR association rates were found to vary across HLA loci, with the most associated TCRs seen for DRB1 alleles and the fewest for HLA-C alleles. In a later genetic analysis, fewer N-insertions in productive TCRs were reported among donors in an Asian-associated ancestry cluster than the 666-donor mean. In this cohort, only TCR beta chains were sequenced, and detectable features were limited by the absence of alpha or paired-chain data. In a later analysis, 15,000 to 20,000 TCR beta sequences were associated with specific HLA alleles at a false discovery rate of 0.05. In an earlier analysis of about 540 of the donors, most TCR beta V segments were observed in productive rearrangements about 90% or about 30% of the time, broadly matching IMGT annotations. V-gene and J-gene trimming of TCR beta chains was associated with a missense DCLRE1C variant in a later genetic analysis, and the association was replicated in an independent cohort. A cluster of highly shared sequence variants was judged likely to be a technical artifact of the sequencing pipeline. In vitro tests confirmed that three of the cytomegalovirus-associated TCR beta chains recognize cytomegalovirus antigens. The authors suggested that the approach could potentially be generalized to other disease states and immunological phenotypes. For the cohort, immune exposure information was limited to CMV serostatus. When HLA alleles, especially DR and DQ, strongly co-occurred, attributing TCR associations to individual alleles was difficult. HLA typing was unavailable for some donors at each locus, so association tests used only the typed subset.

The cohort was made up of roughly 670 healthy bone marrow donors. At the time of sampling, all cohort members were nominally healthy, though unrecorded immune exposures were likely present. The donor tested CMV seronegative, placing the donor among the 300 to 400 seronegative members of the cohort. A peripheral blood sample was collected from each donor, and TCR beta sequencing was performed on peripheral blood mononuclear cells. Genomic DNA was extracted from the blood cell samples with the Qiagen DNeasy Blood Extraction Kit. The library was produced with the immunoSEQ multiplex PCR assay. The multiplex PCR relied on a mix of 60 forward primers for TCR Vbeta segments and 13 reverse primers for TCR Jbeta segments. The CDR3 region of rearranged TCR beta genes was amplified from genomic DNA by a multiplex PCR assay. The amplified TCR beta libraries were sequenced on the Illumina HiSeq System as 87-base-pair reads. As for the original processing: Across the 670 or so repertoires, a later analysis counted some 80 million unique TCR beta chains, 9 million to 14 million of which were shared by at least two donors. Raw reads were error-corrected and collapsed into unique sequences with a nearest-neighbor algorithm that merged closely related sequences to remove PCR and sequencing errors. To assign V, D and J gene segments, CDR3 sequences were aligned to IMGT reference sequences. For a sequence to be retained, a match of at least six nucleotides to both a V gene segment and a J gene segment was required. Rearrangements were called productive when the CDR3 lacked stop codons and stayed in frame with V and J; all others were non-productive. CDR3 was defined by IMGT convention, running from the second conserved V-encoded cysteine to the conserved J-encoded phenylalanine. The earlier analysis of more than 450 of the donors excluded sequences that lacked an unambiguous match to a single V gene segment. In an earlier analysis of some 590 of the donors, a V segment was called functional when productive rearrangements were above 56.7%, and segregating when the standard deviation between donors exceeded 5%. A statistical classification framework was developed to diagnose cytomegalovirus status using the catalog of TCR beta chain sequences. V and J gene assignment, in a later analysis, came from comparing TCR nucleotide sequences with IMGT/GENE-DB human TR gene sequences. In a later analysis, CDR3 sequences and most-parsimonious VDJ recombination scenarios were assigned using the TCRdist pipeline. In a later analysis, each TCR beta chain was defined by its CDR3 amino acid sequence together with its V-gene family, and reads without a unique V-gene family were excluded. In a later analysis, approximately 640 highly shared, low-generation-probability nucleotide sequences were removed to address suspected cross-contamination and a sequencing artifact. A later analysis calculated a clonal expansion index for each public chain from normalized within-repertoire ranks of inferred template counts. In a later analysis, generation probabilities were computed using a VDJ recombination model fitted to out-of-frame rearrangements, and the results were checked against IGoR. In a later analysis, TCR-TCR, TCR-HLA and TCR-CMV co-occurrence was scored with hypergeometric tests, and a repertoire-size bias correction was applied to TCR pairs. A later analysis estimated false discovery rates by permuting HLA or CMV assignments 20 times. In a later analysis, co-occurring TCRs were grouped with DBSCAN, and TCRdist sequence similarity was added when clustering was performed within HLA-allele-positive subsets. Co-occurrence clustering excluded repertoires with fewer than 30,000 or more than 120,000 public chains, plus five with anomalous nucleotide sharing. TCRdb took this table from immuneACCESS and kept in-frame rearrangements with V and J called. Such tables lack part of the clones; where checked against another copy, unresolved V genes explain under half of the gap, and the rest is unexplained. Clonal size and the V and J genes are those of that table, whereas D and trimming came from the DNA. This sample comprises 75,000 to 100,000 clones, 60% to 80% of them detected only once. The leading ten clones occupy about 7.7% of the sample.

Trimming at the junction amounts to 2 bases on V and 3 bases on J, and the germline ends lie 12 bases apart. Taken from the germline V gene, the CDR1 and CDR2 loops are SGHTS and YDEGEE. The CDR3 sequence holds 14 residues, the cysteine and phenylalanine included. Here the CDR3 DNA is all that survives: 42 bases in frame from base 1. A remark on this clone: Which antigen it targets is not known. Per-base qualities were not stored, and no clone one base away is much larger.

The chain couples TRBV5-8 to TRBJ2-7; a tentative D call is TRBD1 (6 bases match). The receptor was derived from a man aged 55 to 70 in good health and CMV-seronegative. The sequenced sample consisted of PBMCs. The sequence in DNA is TGTGCCAGCAGCTTCGGGGACACCCACTACGAGCAGTACTTC. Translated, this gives CASSFGDTHYEQYF.